A single sample is the source of the 19 T cell receptor beta chains below, sequenced in a study of identical twins. TCRdb re-called the 5' RACE reads through MiXCR, storing one row per CDR3 protein. The sample includes approximately 94,000 distinct CDR3 sequences, around 5.5% of them seen just once. The sequenced material came from memory T cells sorted from blood. Every receptor here comes from a woman aged 50 to 60 in good health.

This clonotype has at least ten counts. This chain links TRBV2 with TRBJ1-2; a weak D match, TRBD1 (5 bases). This CDR3 is 15 amino acids long. V was cut by 6 bases and J by 0 bases, with 14 bases left in between. Germline assignment: CDR1 SNHLY and CDR2 FYNNEI. The DNA of the CDR3 is TGTGCCAGCAGAGGGACCCACCCCGCTAACTATGGCTACACCTTC. It encodes CASRGTHPANYGYTF.

This clonotype has ten or more counts. The chain employs TRBV6-2 or TRBV6-3 and TRBJ1-6; 8 nucleotides line up with TRBD1. Unmatched junction bases numbered 10, after V lost 4 bases and J lost 14 bases. The CDR3 totals 14 residues. Germline V lookup: CDR1 MNHEY, CDR2 SVGEGT. CDR3 nucleotide sequence: TGTGCCAGCAGTTCTCCCCCGTTGACAGGGGCCCTCCACTTT. It specifies CASSSPPLTGALHF.

This clonotype appeared many times. The chain has TRBV5-1 and TRBJ1-4, with D maybe TRBD1 (6 bases). Germline V gene data show CDR1 as SGHRS and CDR2 as YFSETQ. Trimming pared 5 bases from V and 0 bases from J, leaving 8 bases between. This CDR3 contains 14 residues. The DNA of the CDR3 is TGCGCCAGCAGGCGGACAGCAACTAATGAAAAACTGTTTTTT. The encoded protein is CASRRTATNEKLFF.

This clonotype was counted a few times. This sequence joins TRBV3-1 and TRBJ2-5; the match to TRBD2 covers 9 bases. Germline V lookup: CDR1 LGHDT, CDR2 YNNKEL (reference sequence). Trimming removed 1 base from V and 5 bases from J; junction bases left unmatched: 11. There are 17 residues in the CDR3. The chain's CDR3 is CASSQARAGGFGETQYF. The CDR3 nucleotides are TGTGCCAGCAGCCAAGCCCGGGCGGGAGGGTTCGGGGAGACCCAGTACTTC.

This clonotype was observed many times. This rearrangement joins TRBV7-3 to TRBJ1-5, with a tentative D call TRBD1 (5 bases). The CDR3 has 13 amino acids. The V end was cut by 5 bases, the J end by 5 bases, with 10 bases between. Per germline, CDR1 SGHTA and CDR2 FQGTGA. The CDR3 DNA sequence: TGTGCCAGCAGCGTGACGGGGGATCAGCCCCAGCATTTT. It is translated as CASSVTGDQPQHF.

This clonotype has more than one count but fewer than ten. The chain uses TRBV12-3 or TRBV12-4 and TRBJ2-4; TRBD2 matches 7 bases. The trim removed 3 bases at V and 8 bases at J, leaving 1 base unmatched. This CDR3 has 12 residues. Written as DNA, the CDR3 is TGTGCCAGCAGTTTTGGGGGGGACATTCAGTACTTC. Encoded protein: CASSFGGDIQYF.

The rearrangement uses TRBV5-4 and TRBJ2-5; 7 bases agree with TRBD1. Losses at the gene ends were 4 bases for V and 3 bases for J; bases not matched to a gene: 9. This CDR3 is 15 amino acids long. Germline V gene data show CDR1 as SGHNT and CDR2 as YYREEE (reference sequence). CDR3 coding DNA: TGTGCCAGCAGCCGAGAGGGGACAGCAAAAGAGACCCAGTACTTC. Translated, it gives CASSREGTAKETQYF.

Ten or more counts support this clonotype. The chain uses TRBV25-1 and TRBJ2-1; D gene uncertain. Trimming shortened V by 2 bases and J by 2 bases, and 7 bases separated the two germline ends. Germline-derived CDR1 and CDR2 are MGHDK and SYGVNS. The CDR3 contains 14 residues. The CDR3 DNA reads as TGTGCCAGCAGTGAAAGCTATACCTACAATGAGCAGTTCTTC. Translated: CASSESYTYNEQFF. The full variable domain, in which reference TRBV25-1 and TRBJ2-1 provide the parts outside the CDR3, is EADIYQTPRYLVIGTGKKITLECSQTMGHDKMYWYQQDPGMELHLIHYSYGVNSTEKGDLSSESTVSRIRTEHFPLTLESARPSHTSQYLCASSESYTYNEQFFGPGTRLTVL.

This clonotype has ten or more counts. This chain links TRBV7-9 with TRBJ2-7; 9 bases fit TRBD1. The ends lost 3 bases at V and 6 bases at J; junction bases unmatched: 6. In germline, CDR1 is SEHNR, CDR2 FQNEAQ (reference sequence). CDR3 length: 14 amino acids. The CDR3 DNA is TGTGCCAGCAGCTTTACGGGACAGGGTTCCGAGCAGTACTTC. Encoded protein: CASSFTGQGSEQYF.

In its sample, this clonotype was seen many times. The chain joins TRBV12-3 or TRBV12-4 to TRBJ1-2; weak D call: TRBD1 (5 bases). This CDR3 contains 14 residues. Trimming left V 6 bases short and J 2 bases short, with 13 bases between. CDR3 DNA: TGTGCCAGCAGGCCGGTGGGGGGAAACTATGGCTACACCTTC. This encodes CASRPVGGNYGYTF.

This clonotype occurred a few times. This sequence joins TRBV3-1 and TRBJ2-2; a possible D gene is TRBD2 (6 bases). Germline assignment: CDR1 LGHDT and CDR2 YNNKEL (reference sequence). The ends were cut back, 0 bases at V and 6 bases at J, with 14 bases in the middle. This CDR3 is 16 amino acids long. CDR3 amino acids: CASSQDAAGRAGELFF. CDR3 DNA: TGTGCCAGCAGCCAAGATGCGGCGGGAAGAGCCGGGGAGCTGTTTTTT.

This clonotype occurred many times. The chain uses TRBV9 and TRBJ2-2; D tentatively fits TRBD1 or TRBD2 (5 bases each). Germline CDR1 reads SGDLS; CDR2 reads YYNGEE. This CDR3 is built from 14 residues. V lost 9 bases, J lost 2 bases, and 14 bases lay in between. Here the CDR3 reads CATGIGGNTGELFF. CDR3 sequence (DNA): TGTGCCACCGGGATTGGGGGAAACACCGGGGAGCTGTTTTTT. The variable domain in full, completed from reference TRBV9 and TRBJ2-2, reads DSGVTQTPKHLITATGQRVTLRCSPRSGDLSVYWYQQSLDQGLQFLIQYYNGEERAKGNILERFSAQQFPDLHSELNLSSLELGDSALYFCATGIGGNTGELFFGEGSRLTVL.

This chain connects TRBV7-6 to TRBJ2-3; 8 nucleotides line up with TRBD2. The CDR3 is 15 residues long. The V and J ends lost 6 bases and 0 bases, in that order; junction bases with no gene match: 5. Germline loops: CDR1 SGHVS, CDR2 FNYEAQ. CDR3 region: CASRPSGSSTDTQYF. CDR3 in DNA: TGTGCCAGCAGACCCAGCGGGAGCAGCACAGATACGCAGTATTTT.

J is TRBJ2-7 and V is TRBV6-6, with TRBD1 identical over 9 bases. V lost 5 bases to trimming and J lost 7 bases; unmatched junction nucleotides: 12. Germline CDR1 and CDR2: MNHNY and SVGAGI (reference sequence). The length of the CDR3 is 15 residues. The CDR3 loop reads CASSQRPGQGLEQYF. The CDR3 DNA sequence: TGTGCCAGCAGTCAAAGACCGGGACAGGGTTTAGAGCAGTACTTC.

Note on this clonotype: This clone may be a read error of a much larger clone one base away. The rearrangement joins TRBV10-3 to TRBJ2-1; D may be TRBD1 or TRBD2 (7 bases each). Germline V gene data show CDR1 as ENHRY and CDR2 as SYGVKD. The CDR3 covers 15 residues. The CDR3 coding sequence is TGTGCCATCGGAGGGGGCGGGGGCTCCTTCAATGAGCAGTTCTTC. Encoded protein: CAIGGGGGSFNEQFF.

This clonotype was found many times. The chain is built from TRBV24-1 and TRBJ2-7, with TRBD1 matching 7 bases. Germline trimming cut 6 bases from V and 2 bases from J; bases unmatched to any gene: 3. This CDR3 has 13 amino acids. Germline V gene sequence: CDR1 KGHDR, CDR2 SFDVKD. CDR3 residues: CATSKTGTYEQYF. The CDR3 coding sequence is TGTGCCACCAGTAAGACAGGGACCTACGAGCAGTACTTC.

Remarks on this clonotype: A much larger clone lies a single base off, so this may be a read error. The chain employs TRBV27 and TRBJ2-7; no reliable D call. The germline CDR1 and CDR2 sequences are MNHEY and SMNVEV (reference sequence). This CDR3 region has 12 residues. CDR3 sequence: CASKAGSYEQCF. The DNA of the CDR3 is TGTGCCAGCAAAGCAGGCTCCTACGAGCAGTGCTTC.

Concerning this clonotype: This may stem from a read error, because a much larger clone lies one nucleotide away. The conserved phenylalanine or tryptophan is not found at the CDR3 terminus, so this likely reflects a read error. This chain uses TRBV7-3 with TRBJ2-5, with 7 bases that match TRBD1. There are 13 residues in the CDR3. Germline values: CDR1 SGHTA, CDR2 FQGTGA. J gave up 5 bases and V 5 bases, and 5 bases lay outside the gene matches. The CDR3 sequence: CASSRDRVETQYI. CDR3 coding DNA: TGTGCCAGCAGCCGCGACAGGGTTGAGACCCAGTACATC.

In this sample, this clonotype turned up a few times. The rearrangement uses TRBV5-1 and TRBJ1-2; the D gene is possibly TRBD1 (5 bases). Germline CDR1 and CDR2: SGHRS and YFSETQ. This CDR3 comprises 14 residues. Trimming shortened V by 0 bases and J by 6 bases, and 12 bases separated the two germline ends. This CDR3 is CASSLETPGHGYTF. CDR3 in DNA: TGCGCCAGCAGCTTGGAAACCCCGGGGCATGGCTACACCTTC. Looking up the rest from reference TRBV5-1 and TRBJ1-2 gives the full variable domain: KAGVTQTPRYLIKTRGQQVTLSCSPISGHRSVSWYQQTPGQGLQFLFEYFSETQRNKGNFPGRFSGRQFSNSRSEMNVSTLELGDSALYLCASSLETPGHGYTFGSGTRLTVV.